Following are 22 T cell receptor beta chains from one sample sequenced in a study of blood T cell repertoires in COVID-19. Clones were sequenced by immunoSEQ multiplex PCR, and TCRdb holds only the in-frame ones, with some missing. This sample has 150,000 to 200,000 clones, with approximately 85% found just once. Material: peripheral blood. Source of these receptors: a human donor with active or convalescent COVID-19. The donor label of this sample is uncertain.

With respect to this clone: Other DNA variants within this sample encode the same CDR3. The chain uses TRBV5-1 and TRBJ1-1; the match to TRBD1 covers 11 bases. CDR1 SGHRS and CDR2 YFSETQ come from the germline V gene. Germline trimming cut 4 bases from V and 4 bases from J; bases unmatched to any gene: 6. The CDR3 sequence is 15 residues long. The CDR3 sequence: CASSLDGTGGTEAFF. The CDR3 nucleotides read TGCGCCAGCAGCCTTGATGGGACAGGGGGCACTGAAGCTTTCTTT.

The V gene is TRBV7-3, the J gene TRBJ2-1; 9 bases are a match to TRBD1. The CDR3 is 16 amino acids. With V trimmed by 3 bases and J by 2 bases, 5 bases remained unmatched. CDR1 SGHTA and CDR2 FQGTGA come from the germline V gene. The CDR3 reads CASSFAGTGTYNEQFF. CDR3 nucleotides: TGTGCCAGCAGCTTTGCTGGGACAGGGACCTACAATGAGCAGTTCTTC.

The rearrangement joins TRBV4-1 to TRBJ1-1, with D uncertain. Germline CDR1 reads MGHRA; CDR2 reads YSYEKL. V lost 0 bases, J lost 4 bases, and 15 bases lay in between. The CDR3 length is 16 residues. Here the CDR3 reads CASSQDLEVGGTEAFF. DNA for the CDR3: TGCGCCAGCAGCCAAGATTTGGAGGTAGGCGGCACTGAAGCTTTCTTT.

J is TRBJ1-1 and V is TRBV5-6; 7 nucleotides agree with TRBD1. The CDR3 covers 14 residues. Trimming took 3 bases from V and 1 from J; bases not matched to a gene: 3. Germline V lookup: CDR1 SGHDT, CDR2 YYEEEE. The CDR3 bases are TGTGCCAGCAGCTGGCAGGGGGGGAACACTGAAGCTTTCTTT. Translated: CASSWQGGNTEAFF. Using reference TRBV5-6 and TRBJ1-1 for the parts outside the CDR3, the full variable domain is DAGVTQSPTHLIKTRGQQVTLRCSPKSGHDTVSWYQQALGQGPQFIFQYYEEEERQRGNFPDRFSGHQFPNYSSELNVNALLLGDSALYLCASSWQGGNTEAFFGQGTRLTVV.

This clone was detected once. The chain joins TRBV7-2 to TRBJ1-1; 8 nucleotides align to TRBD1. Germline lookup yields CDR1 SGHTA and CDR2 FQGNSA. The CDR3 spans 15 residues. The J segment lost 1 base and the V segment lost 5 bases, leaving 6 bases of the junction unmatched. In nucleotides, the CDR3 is TGTGCCAGCAGCCCCTGGACAGGGCGGAACACTGAAGCTTTCTTT. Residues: CASSPWTGRNTEAFF.

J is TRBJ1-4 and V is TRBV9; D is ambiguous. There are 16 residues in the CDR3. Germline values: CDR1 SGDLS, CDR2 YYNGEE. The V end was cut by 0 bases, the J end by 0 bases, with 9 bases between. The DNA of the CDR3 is TGTGCCAGCAGCGTAGGTATCAGCGCAACTAATGAAAAACTGTTTTTT. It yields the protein CASSVGISATNEKLFF.

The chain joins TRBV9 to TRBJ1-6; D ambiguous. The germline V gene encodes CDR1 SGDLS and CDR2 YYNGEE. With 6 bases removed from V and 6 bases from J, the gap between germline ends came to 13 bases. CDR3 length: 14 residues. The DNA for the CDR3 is TGTGCCAGCAACGGAGGTACCTTTAATTCACCCCTCCACTTT. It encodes CASNGGTFNSPLHF.

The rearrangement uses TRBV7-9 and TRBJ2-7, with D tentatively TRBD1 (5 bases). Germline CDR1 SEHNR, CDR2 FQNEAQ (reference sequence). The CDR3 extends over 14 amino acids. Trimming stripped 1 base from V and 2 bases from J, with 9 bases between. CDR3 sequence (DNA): TGTGCCAGCAGCTTAGAATACAGGACCTACGAGCAGTACTTC. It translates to CASSLEYRTYEQYF.

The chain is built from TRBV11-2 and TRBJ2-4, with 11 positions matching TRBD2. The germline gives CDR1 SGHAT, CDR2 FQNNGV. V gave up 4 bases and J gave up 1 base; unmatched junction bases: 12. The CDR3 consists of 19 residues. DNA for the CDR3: TGTGCCAGCAGCTCATTACTAGCGGGGGCAGCAGGGGCCAAAAACATTCAGTACTTC. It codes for CASSSLLAGAAGAKNIQYF.

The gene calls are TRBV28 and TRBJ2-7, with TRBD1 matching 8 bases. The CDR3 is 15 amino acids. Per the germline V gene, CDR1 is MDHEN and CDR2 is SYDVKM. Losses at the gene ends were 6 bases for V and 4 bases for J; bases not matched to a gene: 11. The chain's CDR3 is CASRRGDRPPYEQYF. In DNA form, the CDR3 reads TGTGCCAGCAGAAGGGGGGACAGGCCCCCTTACGAGCAGTACTTC.

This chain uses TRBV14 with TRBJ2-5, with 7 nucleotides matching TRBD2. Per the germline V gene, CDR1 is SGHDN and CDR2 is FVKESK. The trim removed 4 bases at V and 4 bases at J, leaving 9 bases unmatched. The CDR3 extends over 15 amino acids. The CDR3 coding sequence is TGTGCCAGCAGCCCTATCGCGGGAGCGGGAGAGACCCAGTACTTC. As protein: CASSPIAGAGETQYF.

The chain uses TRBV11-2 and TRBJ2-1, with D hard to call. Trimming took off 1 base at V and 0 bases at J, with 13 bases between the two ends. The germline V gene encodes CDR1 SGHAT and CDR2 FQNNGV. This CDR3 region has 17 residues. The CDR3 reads CASSLGPASSSYNEQFF. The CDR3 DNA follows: TGTGCCAGCAGCTTAGGTCCAGCGTCGAGCTCCTACAATGAGCAGTTCTTC.

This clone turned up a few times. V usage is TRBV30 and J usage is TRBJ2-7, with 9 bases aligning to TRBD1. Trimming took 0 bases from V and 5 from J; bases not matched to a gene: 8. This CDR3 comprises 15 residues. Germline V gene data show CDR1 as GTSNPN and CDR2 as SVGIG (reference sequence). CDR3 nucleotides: TGTGCCTGGAGTGTACCGAGACAGGGGGTAGACGAGCAGTACTTC. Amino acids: CAWSVPRQGVDEQYF.

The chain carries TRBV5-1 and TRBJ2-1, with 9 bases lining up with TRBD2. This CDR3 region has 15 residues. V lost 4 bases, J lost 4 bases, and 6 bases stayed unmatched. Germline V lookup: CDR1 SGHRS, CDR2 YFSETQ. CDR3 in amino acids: CASSAAGGRYNEQFF. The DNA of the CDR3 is TGCGCCAGCAGCGCCGCGGGGGGGAGATACAATGAGCAGTTCTTC.

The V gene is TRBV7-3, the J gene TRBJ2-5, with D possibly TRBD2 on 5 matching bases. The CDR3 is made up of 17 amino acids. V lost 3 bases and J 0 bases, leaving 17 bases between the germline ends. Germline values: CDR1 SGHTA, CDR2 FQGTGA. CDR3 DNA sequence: TGTGCCAGCAGCTTGGCGACCTCCTTGCGGGACCAAGAGACCCAGTACTTC. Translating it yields CASSLATSLRDQETQYF.

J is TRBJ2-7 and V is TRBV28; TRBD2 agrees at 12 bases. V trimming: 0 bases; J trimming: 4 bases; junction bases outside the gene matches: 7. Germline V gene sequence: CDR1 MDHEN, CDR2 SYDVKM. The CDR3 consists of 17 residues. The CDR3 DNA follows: TGTGCCAGCAGTTTATGGGCTAGCGGGGGGGCCGGTTACGAGCAGTACTTC. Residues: CASSLWASGGAGYEQYF.

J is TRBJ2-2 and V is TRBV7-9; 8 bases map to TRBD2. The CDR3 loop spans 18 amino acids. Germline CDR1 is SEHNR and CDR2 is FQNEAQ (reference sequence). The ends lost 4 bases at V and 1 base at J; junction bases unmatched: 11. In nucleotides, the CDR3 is TGTGCCAGCAGCTGGCCAAGGCTAGCGGGCCTGAACACCGGGGAGCTGTTTTTT. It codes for CASSWPRLAGLNTGELFF. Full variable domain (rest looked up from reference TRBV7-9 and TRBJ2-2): DTGVSQNPRHKITKRGQNVTFRCDPISEHNRLYWYRQTLGQGPEFLTYFQNEAQLEKSRLLSDRFSAERPKGSFSTLEIQRTEQGDSAMYLCASSWPRLAGLNTGELFFGEGSRLTVL.

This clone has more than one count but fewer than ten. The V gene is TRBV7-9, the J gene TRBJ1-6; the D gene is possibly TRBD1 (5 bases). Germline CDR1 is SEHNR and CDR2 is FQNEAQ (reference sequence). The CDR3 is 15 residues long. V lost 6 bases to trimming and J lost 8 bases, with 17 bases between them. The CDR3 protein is CASSPTAGGYSPLHF. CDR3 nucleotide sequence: TGTGCCAGCAGTCCCACAGCCGGGGGTTATTCACCCCTCCACTTT.

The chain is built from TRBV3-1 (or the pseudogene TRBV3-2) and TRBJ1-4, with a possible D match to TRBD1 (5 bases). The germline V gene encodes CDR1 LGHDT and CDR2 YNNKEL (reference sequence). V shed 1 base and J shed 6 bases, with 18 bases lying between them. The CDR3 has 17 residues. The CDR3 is CASSQVVGGLQDEKLFF. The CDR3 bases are TGTGCCAGCAGCCAAGTCGTCGGGGGTCTCCAGGATGAAAAACTGTTTTTT.

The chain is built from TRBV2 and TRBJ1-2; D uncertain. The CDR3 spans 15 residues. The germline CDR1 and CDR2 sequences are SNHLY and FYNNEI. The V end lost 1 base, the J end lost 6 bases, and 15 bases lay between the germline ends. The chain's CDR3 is CASSEGPTLEDGYTF. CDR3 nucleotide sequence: TGTGCCAGCAGTGAAGGTCCAACACTAGAAGATGGCTACACCTTC.

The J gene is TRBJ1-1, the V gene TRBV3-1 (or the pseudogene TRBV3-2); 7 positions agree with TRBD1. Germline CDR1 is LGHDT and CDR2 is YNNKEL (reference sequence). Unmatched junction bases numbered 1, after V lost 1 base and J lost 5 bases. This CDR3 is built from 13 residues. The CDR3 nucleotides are TGTGCCAGCAGCCAAGGACAGGGAACTGAAGCTTTCTTT. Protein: CASSQGQGTEAFF.

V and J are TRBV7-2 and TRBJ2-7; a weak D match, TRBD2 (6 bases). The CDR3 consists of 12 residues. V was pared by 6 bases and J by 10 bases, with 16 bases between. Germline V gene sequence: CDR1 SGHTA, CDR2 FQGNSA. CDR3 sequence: CASRRRDSHQYF. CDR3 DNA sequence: TGTGCCAGCAGACGCCGGGACTCCCACCAGTACTTC.